This TCR beta chain emerged from a study of T cells expressing NK-cell markers. For the study at large: Sorted CD3+CD56+NKG2C+, CD3+CD56+NKG2C- and CD3+CD56-NKG2C+ T cells provided the TCR beta repertoires. Study-wide results and limits: Clarity on HCMV specificity was lacking for the expanded NKG2C+ T cell clones.

The CDR3 has 12 amino acids. CDR1 and CDR2 from the germline V gene are SGHAT and FQNNGV. Turning to this clonotype: Its specificity is not known.

Making the TCR beta cDNA relied on 5'RACE template switching with UMIs. TCRdb processed the 5' RACE reads again and assigns one entry to each CDR3 protein, with no DNA. The sample table includes 200,000 to 300,000 distinct CDR3 sequences. Material: blood T cells: a sorted CD56 or NKG2C T cell subset, CD4+ or CD8+ T cells, or bulk PBMC T cells (not recorded which). This receptor was obtained from a woman aged 18 to 75 in good health. V is TRBV11-2 and J is TRBJ1-1; lacking DNA, the TRBD1 call made by TCRdb goes unchecked. The CDR3 sequence: CASSSGQFEAFF.